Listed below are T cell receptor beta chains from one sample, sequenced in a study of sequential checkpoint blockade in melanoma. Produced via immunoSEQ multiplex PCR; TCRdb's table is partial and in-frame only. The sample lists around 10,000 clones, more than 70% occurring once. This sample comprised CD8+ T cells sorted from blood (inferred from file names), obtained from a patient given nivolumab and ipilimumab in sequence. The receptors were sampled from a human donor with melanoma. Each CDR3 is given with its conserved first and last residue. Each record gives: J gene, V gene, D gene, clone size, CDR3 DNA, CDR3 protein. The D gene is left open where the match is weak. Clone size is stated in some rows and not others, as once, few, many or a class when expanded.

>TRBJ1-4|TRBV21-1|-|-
TGTGCCAGCAAAGGTGGGGAGACTAATGAAAAACTGTTTTTT
CASKGGETNEKLFF
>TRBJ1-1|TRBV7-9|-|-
TGTGCCAGCAGCTTCATGAACACTGAAGCTTTCTTT
CASSFMNTEAFF
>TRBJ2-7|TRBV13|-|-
TGTGCCAGCGGTAACAGGGCCTACGAGCAGTACTTC
CASGNRAYEQYF
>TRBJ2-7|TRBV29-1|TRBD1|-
TGCAGCGTTGAACTTCTAAGGAGGACAGGAGCCTACGAGCAGTACTTC
CSVELLRRTGAYEQYF
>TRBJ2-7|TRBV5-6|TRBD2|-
TGTGCCAGCAGCCCTTGGACTAGCGGGGACCCCTACGATGGGCAGTACTTC
CASSPWTSGDPYDGQYF
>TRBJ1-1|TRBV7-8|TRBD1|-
TGTGCCAGCAGCCCAGGGGGCGCGGGGACTGAAGCTTTCTTT
CASSPGGAGTEAFF
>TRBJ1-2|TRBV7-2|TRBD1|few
TGTGCCAGCAGCTCTTGGACAGGATACTATGGCTACACCTTC
CASSSWTGYYGYTF
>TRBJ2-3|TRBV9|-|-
TGTGCCAGCAGCGTAGCTGGTAGACTCAGCACAGATACGCAGTATTTT
CASSVAGRLSTDTQYF
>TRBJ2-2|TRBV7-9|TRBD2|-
TGTGCCAGCAGCTTGTACGGGACTAGCGGAAACACCGGGGAGCTGTTTTTT
CASSLYGTSGNTGELFF
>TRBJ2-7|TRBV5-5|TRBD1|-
TGTGCCAGCAGCTTGTGGGGGCAGGGGGCTCCCGAGCAGTACTTC
CASSLWGQGAPEQYF
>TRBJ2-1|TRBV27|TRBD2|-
TGTGCCAGCAGTTTATGGTTAGCGGGACCGAACAATGAGCAGTTCTTC
CASSLWLAGPNNEQFF
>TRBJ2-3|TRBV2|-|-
TGTGCCAGCCCTCCCGGGAACACAGATACGCAGTATTTT
CASPPGNTDTQYF
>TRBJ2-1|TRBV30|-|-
TGTGCCTGGAGTCTATCCAATGAGCAGTTCTTC
CAWSLSNEQFF
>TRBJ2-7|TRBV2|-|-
TGTGCCAGCAGTGAACTTAGCGGAGGATACGAGCAGTACTTC
CASSELSGGYEQYF
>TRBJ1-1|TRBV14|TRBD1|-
TGTGCCAGCAGCCAAGACCCCCCTAGTAGGGGGCGCCGGGCTTTCTTT
CASSQDPPSRGRRAFF
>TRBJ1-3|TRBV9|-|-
TGTGCCAGCAGCGTAGACAGGACCTCTGGAAACACCATATATTTT
CASSVDRTSGNTIYF
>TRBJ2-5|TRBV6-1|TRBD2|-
TGTGCCAGCAGTGCCGCTAGCGGGAGGCGGAGAGAGACCCAGTACTTC
CASSAASGRRRETQYF
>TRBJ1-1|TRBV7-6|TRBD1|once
TGTGCCAGCAGCCCAGGGACAGGGGGTTCGAACACTGAAGCTTTCTTT
CASSPGTGGSNTEAFF
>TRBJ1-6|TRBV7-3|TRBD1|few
TGTGCCAGCAGCTTAACCAGTCCCCCGGGACAGGCCTATTCACCCCTCCACTTT
CASSLTSPPGQAYSPLHF
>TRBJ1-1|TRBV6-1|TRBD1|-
TGTGCCAGCAGTGAATCAAAGGGGGCCACTGAAGCTTTCTTT
CASSESKGATEAFF
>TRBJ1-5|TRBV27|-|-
TGTGCCAGCAGGTCCGGGGGGGAGGGACGGCCCCAGCATTTT
CASRSGGEGRPQHF
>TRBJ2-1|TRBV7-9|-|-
TGTGCCAGCAGCTTAGCAGTAGCCGGTAACAATGAGCAGTTCTTC
CASSLAVAGNNEQFF
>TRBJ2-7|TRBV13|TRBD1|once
TGTGCCAGCAGCCCTGGGACAGGGATAGACTCCTACGAGCAGTACTTC
CASSPGTGIDSYEQYF
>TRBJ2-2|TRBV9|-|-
TGTGCCAGCAGCGTAGGGTCCGGGAGTCACACCGGGGAGCTGTTTTTT
CASSVGSGSHTGELFF
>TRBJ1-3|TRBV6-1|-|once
TGTGCCAGCAGTGAAATAAACTATGGAAACACCATATATTTT
CASSEINYGNTIYF
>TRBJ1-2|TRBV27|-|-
TGTGCCAGCAGTCCTCCCCAGGGGCAGGGCTACACCTTC
CASSPPQGQGYTF
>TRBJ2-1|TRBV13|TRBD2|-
TGTGCCAGCAGCTCCCTGGTAAGCGGGAGTCCCAATGAGCAGTTCTTC
CASSSLVSGSPNEQFF
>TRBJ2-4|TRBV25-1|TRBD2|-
TGTGCCAGCAGTGAAACGCGGGGGTCCAAAAACATTCAGTACTTC
CASSETRGSKNIQYF
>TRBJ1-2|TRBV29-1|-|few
TGCAGCGTTATTGGGGGCCCGAAGCTTCCCTATGGCTACACCTTC
CSVIGGPKLPYGYTF
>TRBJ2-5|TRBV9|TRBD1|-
TGTGCCAGCAGCGAGGGGGACAGGGTGTACCAAGAGACCCAGTACTTC
CASSEGDRVYQETQYF
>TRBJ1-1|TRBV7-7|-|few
TGTGCTAGCAGCTTAGCTATCGGAGGTGAAGCTTTCTTT
CASSLAIGGEAFF
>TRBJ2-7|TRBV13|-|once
TGTGCCAGCAGCCCCTCCTCAGGCGGGTACTCCTACGAGCAGTACTTC
CASSPSSGGYSYEQYF
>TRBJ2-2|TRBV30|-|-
TGTGCCTGGAGTGTCGGGGGGCAGGACACCGGGGAGCTGTTTTTT
CAWSVGGQDTGELFF
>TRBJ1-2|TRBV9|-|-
TGTGCCAGCACTTCGACGGGGGGCCACTATGGCTACACCTTC
CASTSTGGHYGYTF
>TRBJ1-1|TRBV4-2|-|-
TGTGCCAGCAGCCAAGGTGTGAGCACTGAAGCTTTCTTT
CASSQGVSTEAFF
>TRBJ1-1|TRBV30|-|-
TGTGCCTGGAGTGTAGGGAGCACTGAAGCTTTCTTT
CAWSVGSTEAFF
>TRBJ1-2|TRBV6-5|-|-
TGTGCCAGCAGTCCGGGGAACTATGGCTACACCTTC
CASSPGNYGYTF
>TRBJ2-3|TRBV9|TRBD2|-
TGTGCCAGCAGCGTGGGGACTAGTTCTAGCACAGATACGCAGTATTTT
CASSVGTSSSTDTQYF
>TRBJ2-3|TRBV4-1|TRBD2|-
TGCGCCAGCAGCCTACTAGCGGGAGGGCTGGGAGATACGCAGTATTTT
CASSLLAGGLGDTQYF
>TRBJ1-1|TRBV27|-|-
TGTGCCAGCAGCCAACCCGGGACAGAAGCTTTCTTT
CASSQPGTEAFF
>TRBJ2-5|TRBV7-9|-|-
TGTGCCAGCAGCTCTCAACAGGGAATGCACTTC
CASSSQQGMHF